The 24 T cell receptor beta chains reported below all come from one sample, sequenced in a study of response to subunit inactivated influenza vaccine (dated by TCRdb to 2016 to 2019). Library creation used RT-PCR. Sequencing used an Illumina HiSeq 2500. TCRdb reran the public reads through fastp at Q25 and MiXCR, keeping productive beta chains. Identical CDR3 protein sequences are pooled into one entry, listed with their most common genes and DNA. Recorded for this sample are 500,000 to 600,000 distinct CDR3 sequences; about an eighth of them occurred a single time. The top ten clonotypes cover about 10% of the sample. The sequences come from PBMCs from blood, collected on the day of vaccination. The receptors were sampled from a man aged 50 to 59 who received an inactivated influenza vaccine. Donor details come from another sample of the same person, matched by shared clones.

This clonotype has more than one count but fewer than ten. V gene TRBV5-1 combines with J gene TRBJ2-7; 12 positions agree with TRBD1. The CDR3 has 17 residues. The trim removed 0 bases at V and 4 bases at J, leaving 8 bases unmatched. Germline CDR1 SGHRS, CDR2 YFSETQ. This chain's CDR3 is CASSLVPLGQGAYEQYF. The CDR3 region has the DNA TGCGCCAGCAGCTTGGTTCCCCTGGGACAGGGGGCGTACGAGCAGTACTTC.

This rearrangement joins TRBV5-1 to TRBJ2-1; D call uncertain. This CDR3 has 18 amino acids. Trimming stripped 4 bases from V and 0 bases from J, with 20 bases between. Germline loops: CDR1 SGHRS, CDR2 YFSETQ. CDR3 residues: CASSAPKFSSSSYNEQFF. CDR3 DNA sequence: TGCGCCAGCAGCGCTCCCAAATTTAGTAGCAGCTCCTACAATGAGCAGTTCTTC.

A single count supports this clonotype. The chain combines TRBV23-1 with TRBJ1-1, with TRBD1 matching over 7 bases. TRBV23-1 is an open reading frame whose function is uncertain. This CDR3 has 13 amino acids. The J segment lost 8 bases and the V segment lost 4 bases, leaving 7 bases of the junction unmatched. The CDR3 reads CASSLVPGQEAFF. CDR3 DNA: TGCGCCAGCAGTCTAGTCCCGGGACAGGAAGCTTTCTTT.

This clonotype was counted ten times or more. The CDR3 loop is CASSYPGGGDEQYF. Written as DNA, the CDR3 is TGTGCCAGCAGCTATCCAGGGGGCGGCGACGAGCAGTACTTC. This chain uses TRBV5-6 with TRBJ2-7; 8 bases are a match to TRBD1. V was pared by 3 bases and J by 5 bases, with 7 bases of the junction left unmatched. In germline, CDR1 is SGHDT, CDR2 YYEEEE. This CDR3 comprises 14 residues.

This chain connects TRBV6-1 to TRBJ2-3; 9 bases are a match to TRBD1. The CDR3 spans 14 residues. Germline values: CDR1 MNHNS, CDR2 SASEGT. V shed 7 bases, J shed 4 bases, and the junction held 6 bases outside the gene matches. The CDR3 DNA follows: TGTGCCAGCACACGGGACAGGGTGGCAGATACGCAGTATTTT. As protein: CASTRDRVADTQYF.

This clonotype was counted between two and nine times. The rearrangement joins TRBV29-1 to TRBJ1-2; 7 nucleotides line up with TRBD1. Germline-derived CDR1 and CDR2 are SQVTM and ANQGSEA. This CDR3 is 14 amino acids long. Trimming removed 1 base from V and 2 bases from J; junction bases left unmatched: 4. Written as DNA, the CDR3 is TGCAGCGTTGAAGGACAGGGCCCAAACTATGGCTACACCTTC. It is translated as CSVEGQGPNYGYTF.

The chain recombines TRBV28 with TRBJ2-7; D is ambiguous. V lost 3 bases, J lost 4 bases, and 10 bases lay in between. The germline V gene encodes CDR1 MDHEN and CDR2 SYDVKM. The CDR3 spans 13 residues. The CDR3 region has the DNA TGTGCCAGCAGTTTTATAGCTTCTTACGAGCAGTACTTC. It is translated as CASSFIASYEQYF.

This clonotype was seen more than once but under ten times. This chain joins TRBV7-9 and TRBJ1-1; D uncertain. The CDR3 is 15 amino acids. The germline V gene encodes CDR1 SEHNR and CDR2 FQNEAQ (reference sequence). Trimming pared 3 bases from V and 3 bases from J, leaving 14 bases between. The chain's CDR3 is CASSFRYTGDTEAFF. The CDR3 DNA reads TGTGCCAGCAGCTTTCGGTACACCGGGGACACTGAAGCTTTCTTT.

This chain uses TRBV7-2 with TRBJ2-5; no reliable D call. The V and J ends lost 0 bases and 2 bases respectively, with 7 bases between them. The germline CDR1 and CDR2 sequences are SGHTA and FQGNSA. This CDR3 is 14 amino acids long. CDR3 loop: CASSLAAIQETQYF. The CDR3 nucleotides read TGTGCCAGCAGCTTAGCGGCCATACAAGAGACCCAGTACTTC.

The chain carries TRBV5-8 and TRBJ1-3; D may be TRBD1 (5 bases). V lost 1 base and J lost 8, with 7 bases in between. CDR1 SGHTS and CDR2 YDEGEE come from the germline V gene. The CDR3 runs to 12 residues. The CDR3: CASSLTGDTIYF. For the CDR3, the DNA is TGTGCCAGCAGCTTGACAGGAGACACCATATATTTT. The whole variable domain, filled in from reference TRBV5-8 and TRBJ1-3, reads EAGVTQSPTHLIKTRGQQATLRCSPISGHTSVYWYQQALGLGLQFLLWYDEGEERNRGNFPPRFSGRQFPNYSSELNVNALELEDSALYLCASSLTGDTIYFGEGSWLTVV.

This rearrangement joins TRBV7-2 to TRBJ1-1; no clear D. V lost 5 bases and J lost 0, with 13 bases in between. CDR3 size: 15 residues. Looked up from germline, CDR1 is SGHTA and CDR2 is FQGNSA. The CDR3 sequence: CASSTRGVMNTEAFF. CDR3 nucleotides: TGTGCCAGCAGCACTCGCGGGGTCATGAACACTGAAGCTTTCTTT.

J is TRBJ2-6 and V is TRBV11-2, with unresolved D. This CDR3 contains 16 residues. Germline CDR1 is SGHAT and CDR2 is FQNNGV. V was trimmed by 4 bases and J by 0 bases, leaving 10 bases between them. CDR3 bases: TGTGCCAGCAGCTCAAATCTCTACTCTGGGGCCAACGTCCTGACTTTC. Translation gives CASSSNLYSGANVLTF.

The chain couples TRBV5-2 to TRBJ2-5; the D segment call TRBD1 is taken from the table without a DNA check. TRBV5-2 has pseudogene status. The CDR3 has 24 amino acids. The CDR3 reads CASNLKGGQGAPPQEGHPTETQYF. The CDR3 DNA reads as TGTGCCAGCAACCTCAAGGGGGGACAGGGGGCTCCCCCACAAGAGGGGCACCCCACAGAGACCCAGTACTTC.

This clonotype was seen just once. V usage is TRBV7-9 and J usage is TRBJ2-5, with 10 bases that match TRBD1. Trimming at V came to 3 bases and at J to 5 bases, leaving 9 bases not matched to a gene. The V gene's germline CDR1 is SEHNR and CDR2 FQNEAQ (reference sequence). There are 16 residues in the CDR3. CDR3 protein: CASSLWDRGYTETQYF. The DNA for the CDR3 is TGTGCCAGCAGCTTGTGGGACAGGGGATATACGGAGACCCAGTACTTC.

This clonotype was counted many times. The chain links TRBV5-1 to TRBJ2-7; a possible D gene is TRBD2 (5 bases). Trimming cost V 2 bases and J 3 bases, with 9 bases left between them. This CDR3 region has 13 residues. Germline V gives CDR1 SGHRS, CDR2 YFSETQ. CDR3 region: CASSLRGNYEQYF. CDR3 nucleotides: TGCGCCAGCAGCTTACGGGGAAACTACGAGCAGTACTTC.

The V gene is TRBV15, the J gene TRBJ2-3, with TRBD2 matching over 9 bases. The ends lost 5 bases at V and 0 bases at J; junction bases unmatched: 6. Germline CDR1 and CDR2: LNHNV and YYDKDF (reference sequence). CDR3 length equals 16 residues. CDR3 amino acids: CATSLRLAASTDTQYF. In DNA, the CDR3 is TGTGCCACCAGCCTAAGACTAGCGGCAAGCACAGATACGCAGTATTTT.

This clonotype was counted only a few times. This chain uses TRBV12-3 or TRBV12-4 with TRBJ2-3; 8 positions match TRBD1. J gave up 6 bases and V 3 bases, and 8 bases lay outside the gene matches. This CDR3 contains 15 residues. The CDR3 loop is CASSFAGGAADTQYF. DNA of the CDR3: TGTGCCAGCAGTTTTGCAGGGGGCGCCGCGGATACGCAGTATTTT.

This clonotype was seen only a few times. This chain joins TRBV20-1 and TRBJ2-5; D is uncertain. CDR3 length: 14 amino acids. From germline, CDR1 is DFQATT and CDR2 SNEGSKA (reference sequence). Trimming cost V 1 base and J 5 bases, with 14 bases left between them. The DNA of the CDR3 is TGCAGTGCTAGAGCTGTGGGAATCGGGGAGACCCAGTACTTC. Protein sequence: CSARAVGIGETQYF.

This clonotype has a count of ten or more. The genes are TRBV4-3 and TRBJ2-3, with TRBD1 as a possible D gene (6 bases). V was cut by 3 bases and J by 1 base, with 17 bases left in between. The germline CDR1 and CDR2 sequences are LGHNA and YSLEER. This CDR3 region has 17 residues. The DNA for the CDR3 is TGCGCCAGCAGCCAGGACAACCTCGCAGGGGGCACAGATACGCAGTATTTT. Translating it yields CASSQDNLAGGTDTQYF.

The rearrangement links TRBV5-1 to TRBJ2-1, with 10 bases matching TRBD2. This CDR3 is 18 amino acids long. The J segment lost 4 bases and the V segment lost 3 bases, leaving 13 bases of the junction unmatched. Germline CDR1 reads SGHRS; CDR2 reads YFSETQ. Here the CDR3 DNA reads TGCGCCAGCAGCTCCTACCCCACCAGCGGGAGGGGGTACAATGAGCAGTTCTTC. Translating gives CASSSYPTSGRGYNEQFF.

The chain employs TRBV20-1 and TRBJ1-1; D gene ambiguous. The germline V gene encodes CDR1 DFQATT and CDR2 SNEGSKA (reference sequence). This CDR3 is built from 14 residues. Trimming pared 4 bases from V and 6 bases from J, leaving 18 bases between. CDR3 coding DNA: TGCAGTGCTAAGTATGAGGTGGTTAAGGCTGAAGCTTTCTTT. Encoded protein: CSAKYEVVKAEAFF.

This clonotype was counted ten times or more. The V and J genes are TRBV20-1 and TRBJ2-1, with a tentative D call TRBD1 (6 bases). The CDR3 loop spans 14 amino acids. With 0 bases removed from V and 6 bases from J, the gap between germline ends came to 12 bases. Germline CDR1 is DFQATT and CDR2 is SNEGSKA (reference sequence). Here the CDR3 DNA reads TGCAGTGCTAGAGATAGGACAGTCTCCAATGAGCAGTTCTTC. Residues: CSARDRTVSNEQFF.

The table lists this clonotype with a few counts. This chain connects TRBV5-1 to TRBJ2-2; D remains ambiguous. Germline V lookup: CDR1 SGHRS, CDR2 YFSETQ. V gave up 2 bases and J gave up 0 bases, with 8 bases separating them. The CDR3 is made up of 15 amino acids. This CDR3 is CASSFPLANTGELFF. DNA for the CDR3: TGCGCCAGCAGCTTCCCCTTGGCGAACACCGGGGAGCTGTTTTTT.

This clonotype was found a few times. The chain employs TRBV7-9 and TRBJ1-1; D possibly corresponds to TRBD1 (5 bases). This CDR3 is built from 13 residues. V lost 5 bases to trimming and J lost 7 bases, with 14 bases between them. CDR1 is SEHNR, CDR2 FQNEAQ, per germline (reference sequence). The CDR3 DNA reads TGTGCCAGCAGCCGAGGTGGCGGGGGTGAAGCTTTCTTT. Protein product: CASSRGGGGEAFF.